This T cell receptor (beta chain) was captured by sequencing in a study of blood T cell repertoires in COVID-19. At the level of the study: Samples taken during acute and convalescent COVID-19 were collected in the United States, Italy and Spain. T cells, B-cell-depleted T cells, or PBMCs supplied cDNA or gDNA.

Authors' analysis steps: Amplifying reference gene primers gave estimates of nucleated cell counts. Assay used: immunoSEQ multiplex PCR; TCRdb lists only in-frame clones, some missing. D and trimming were read from the DNA, whereas the V and J calls and clone size are those reported in that table. The sample lists 65,000 to 90,000 clones; about 83% were seen once. This CDR3 has 14 residues. CDR1 is LNHDA and CDR2 is SQIVND in the germline V gene (reference sequence). V lost 5 bases and J lost 4, with 14 bases in between. The chain is built from TRBV19 and TRBJ1-1; possible D gene TRBD1, 5 bases. The specimen was peripheral blood. The clonotype originates from a woman in her fifties or sixties with acute or convalescent COVID-19. The CDR3 here is CASSEFQGGTEAFF. The CDR3 coding sequence is TGTGCCAGTAGTGAGTTCCAGGGAGGCACTGAAGCTTTCTTT.